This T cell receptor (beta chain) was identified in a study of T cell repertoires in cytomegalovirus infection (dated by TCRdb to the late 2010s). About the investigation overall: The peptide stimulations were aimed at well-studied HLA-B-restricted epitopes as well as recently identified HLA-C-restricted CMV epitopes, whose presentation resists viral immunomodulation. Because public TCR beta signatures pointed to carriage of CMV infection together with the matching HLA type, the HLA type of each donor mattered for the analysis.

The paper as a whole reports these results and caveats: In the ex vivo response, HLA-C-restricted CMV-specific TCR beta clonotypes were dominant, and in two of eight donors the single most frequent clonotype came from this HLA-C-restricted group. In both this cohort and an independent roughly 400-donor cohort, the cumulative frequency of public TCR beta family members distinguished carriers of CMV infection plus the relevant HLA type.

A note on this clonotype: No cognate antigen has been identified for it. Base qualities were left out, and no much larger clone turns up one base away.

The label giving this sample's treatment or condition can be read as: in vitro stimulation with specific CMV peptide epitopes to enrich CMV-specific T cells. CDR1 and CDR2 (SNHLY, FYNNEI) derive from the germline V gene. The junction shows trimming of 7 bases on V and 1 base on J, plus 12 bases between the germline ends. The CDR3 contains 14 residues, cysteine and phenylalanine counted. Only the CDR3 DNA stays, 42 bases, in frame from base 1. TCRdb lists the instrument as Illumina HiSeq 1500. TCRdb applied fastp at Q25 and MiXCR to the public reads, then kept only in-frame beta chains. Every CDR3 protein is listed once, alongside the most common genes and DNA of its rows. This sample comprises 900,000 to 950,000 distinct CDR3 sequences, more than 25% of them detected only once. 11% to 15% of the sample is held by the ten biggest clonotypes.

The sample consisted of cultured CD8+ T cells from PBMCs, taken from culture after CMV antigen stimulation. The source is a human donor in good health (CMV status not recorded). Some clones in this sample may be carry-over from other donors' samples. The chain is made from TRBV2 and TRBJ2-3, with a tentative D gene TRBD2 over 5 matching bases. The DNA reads TGTGCCAGCATCGGGGATGGGGGCACAGATACGCAGTATTTT. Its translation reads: CASIGDGGTDTQYF.